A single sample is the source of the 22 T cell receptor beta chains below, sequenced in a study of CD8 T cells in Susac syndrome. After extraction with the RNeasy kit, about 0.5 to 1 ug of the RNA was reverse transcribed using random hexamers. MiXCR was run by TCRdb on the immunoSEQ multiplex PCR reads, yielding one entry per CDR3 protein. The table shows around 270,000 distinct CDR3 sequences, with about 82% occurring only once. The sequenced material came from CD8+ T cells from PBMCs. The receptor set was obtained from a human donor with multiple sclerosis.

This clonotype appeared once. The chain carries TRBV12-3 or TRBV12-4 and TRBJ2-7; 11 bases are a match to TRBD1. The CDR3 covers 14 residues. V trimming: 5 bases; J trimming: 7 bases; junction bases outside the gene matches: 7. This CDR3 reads CASSEDRGPGEQYF. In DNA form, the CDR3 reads TGTGCCAGCAGTGAGGACAGGGGGCCGGGGGAGCAGTACTTC.

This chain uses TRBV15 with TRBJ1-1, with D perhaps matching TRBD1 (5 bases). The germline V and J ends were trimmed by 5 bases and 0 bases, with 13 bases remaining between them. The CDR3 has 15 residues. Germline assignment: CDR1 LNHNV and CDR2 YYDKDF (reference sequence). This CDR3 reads CATSPGGGLNTEAFF. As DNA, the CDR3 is TGTGCCACCAGCCCCGGGGGGGGTTTGAACACTGAAGCTTTCTTT.

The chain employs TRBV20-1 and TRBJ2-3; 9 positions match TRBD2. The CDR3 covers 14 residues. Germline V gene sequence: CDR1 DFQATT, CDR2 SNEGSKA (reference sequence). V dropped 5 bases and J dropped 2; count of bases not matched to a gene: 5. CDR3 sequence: CSAGGLAVTDTQYF. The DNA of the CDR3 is TGCAGTGCTGGGGGACTAGCCGTCACAGATACGCAGTATTTT.

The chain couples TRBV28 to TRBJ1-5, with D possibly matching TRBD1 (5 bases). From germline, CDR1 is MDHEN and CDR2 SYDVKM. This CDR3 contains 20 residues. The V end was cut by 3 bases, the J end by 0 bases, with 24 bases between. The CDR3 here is CASSFPAGSDLINSNQPQHF. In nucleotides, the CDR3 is TGTGCCAGCAGTTTCCCGGCAGGGTCGGACCTAATTAATAGCAATCAGCCCCAGCATTTT.

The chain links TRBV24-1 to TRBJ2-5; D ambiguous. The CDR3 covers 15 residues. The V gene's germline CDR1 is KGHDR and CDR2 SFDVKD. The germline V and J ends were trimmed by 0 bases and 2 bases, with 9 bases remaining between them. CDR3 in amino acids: CATSDLSEPQETQYF. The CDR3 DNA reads TGTGCCACCAGTGATTTGTCAGAACCTCAAGAGACCCAGTACTTC.

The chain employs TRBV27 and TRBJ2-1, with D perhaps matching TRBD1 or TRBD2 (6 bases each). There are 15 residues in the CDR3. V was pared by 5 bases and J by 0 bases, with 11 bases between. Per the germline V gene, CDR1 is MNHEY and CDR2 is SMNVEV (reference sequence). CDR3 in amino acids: CASSPGASSYNEQFF. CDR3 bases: TGTGCCAGCAGTCCGGGGGCAAGCTCCTACAATGAGCAGTTCTTC.

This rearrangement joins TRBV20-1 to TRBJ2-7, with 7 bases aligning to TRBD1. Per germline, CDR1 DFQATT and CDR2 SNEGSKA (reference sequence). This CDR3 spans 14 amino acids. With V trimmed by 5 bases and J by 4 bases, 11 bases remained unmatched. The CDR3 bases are TGCAGTGCTCGTCCCCACAGGGGTACGTACGAGCAGTACTTC. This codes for CSARPHRGTYEQYF.

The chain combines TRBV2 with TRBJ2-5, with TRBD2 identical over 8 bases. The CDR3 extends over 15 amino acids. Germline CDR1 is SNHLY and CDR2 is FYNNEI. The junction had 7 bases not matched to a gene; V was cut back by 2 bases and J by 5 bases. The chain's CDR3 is CASSELAGGGETQYF. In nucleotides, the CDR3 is TGTGCCAGCAGTGAATTGGCGGGAGGTGGGGAGACCCAGTACTTC.

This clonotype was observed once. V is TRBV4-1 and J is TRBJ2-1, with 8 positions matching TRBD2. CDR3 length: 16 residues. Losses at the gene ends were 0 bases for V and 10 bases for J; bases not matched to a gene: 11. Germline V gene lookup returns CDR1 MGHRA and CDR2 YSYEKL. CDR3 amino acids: CASSQEWGLVIGEQFF. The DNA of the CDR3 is TGCGCCAGCAGCCAAGAGTGGGGACTAGTAATAGGGGAGCAGTTCTTC.

For the CDR3, the DNA is TGTGCCAGCAGTTCACCGACAGGGGGCGTATACGAGCAGTACTTC. Protein sequence: CASSSPTGGVYEQYF. The chain carries TRBV28 and TRBJ2-7, with TRBD1 matching over 10 bases. The CDR3 runs to 15 residues. Germline V CDR1 and CDR2: MDHEN, SYDVKM. J gave up 4 bases and V 4 bases, and 7 bases lay outside the gene matches.

The CDR3 sequence: CASSYSTGTSGNTIYF. CDR3 sequence (DNA): TGTGCCAGCAGTTACTCGACAGGAACCTCTGGAAACACCATATATTTT. The chain employs TRBV6-2 or TRBV6-3 and TRBJ1-3; D is perhaps TRBD1 (6 bases). The CDR3 runs to 16 residues. Per germline, CDR1 MNHEY and CDR2 SVGEGT. Trimming left V 0 bases short and J 0 bases short, with 9 bases between.

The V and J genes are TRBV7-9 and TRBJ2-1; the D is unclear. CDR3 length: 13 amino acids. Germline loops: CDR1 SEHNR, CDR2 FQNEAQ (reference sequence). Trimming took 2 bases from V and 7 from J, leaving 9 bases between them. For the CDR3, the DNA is TGTGCCAGCAGCTTACCAGCAGCGAATGAGCAGTTCTTC. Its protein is CASSLPAANEQFF.

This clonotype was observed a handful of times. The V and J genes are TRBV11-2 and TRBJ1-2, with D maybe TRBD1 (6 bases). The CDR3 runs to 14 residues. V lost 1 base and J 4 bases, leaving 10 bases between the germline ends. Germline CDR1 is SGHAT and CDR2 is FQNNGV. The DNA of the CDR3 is TGTGCCAGCAGCTTAGGGACAGCGATCTATGGCTACACCTTC. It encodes CASSLGTAIYGYTF.

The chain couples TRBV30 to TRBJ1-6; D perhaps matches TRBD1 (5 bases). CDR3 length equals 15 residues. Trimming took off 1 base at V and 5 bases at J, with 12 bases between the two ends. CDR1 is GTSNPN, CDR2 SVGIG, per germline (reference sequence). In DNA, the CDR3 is TGTGCCTGGAGTGCTGTCAGGGTGCATAATTCACCCCTCCACTTT. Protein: CAWSAVRVHNSPLHF.

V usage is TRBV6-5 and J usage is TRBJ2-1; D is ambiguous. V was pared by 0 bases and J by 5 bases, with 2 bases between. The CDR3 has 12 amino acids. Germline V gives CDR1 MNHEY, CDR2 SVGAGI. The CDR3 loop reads CASSYSDNEQFF. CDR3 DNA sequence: TGTGCCAGCAGTTACTCGGACAATGAGCAGTTCTTC.

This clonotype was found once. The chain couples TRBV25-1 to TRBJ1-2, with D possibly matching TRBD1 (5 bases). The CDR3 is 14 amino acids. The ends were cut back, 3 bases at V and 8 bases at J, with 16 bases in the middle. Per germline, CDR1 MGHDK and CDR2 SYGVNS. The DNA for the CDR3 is TGTGCCAGCAGTGACGGGGCGGGTTTTATGGGCTACACCTTC. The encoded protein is CASSDGAGFMGYTF.

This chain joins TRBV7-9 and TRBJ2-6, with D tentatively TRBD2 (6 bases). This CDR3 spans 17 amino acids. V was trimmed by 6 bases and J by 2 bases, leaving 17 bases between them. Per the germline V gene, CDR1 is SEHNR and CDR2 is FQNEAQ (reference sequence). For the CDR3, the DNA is TGTGCCAGCAGGCACCAGTCAAGGGAGGCTGGGGCCAACGTCCTGACTTTC. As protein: CASRHQSREAGANVLTF.

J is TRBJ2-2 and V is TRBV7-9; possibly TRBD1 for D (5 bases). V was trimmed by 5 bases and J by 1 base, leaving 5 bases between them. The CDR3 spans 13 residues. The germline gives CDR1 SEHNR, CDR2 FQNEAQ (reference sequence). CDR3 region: CASSRGNTGELFF. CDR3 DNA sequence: TGTGCCAGCAGCAGGGGGAACACCGGGGAGCTGTTTTTT.

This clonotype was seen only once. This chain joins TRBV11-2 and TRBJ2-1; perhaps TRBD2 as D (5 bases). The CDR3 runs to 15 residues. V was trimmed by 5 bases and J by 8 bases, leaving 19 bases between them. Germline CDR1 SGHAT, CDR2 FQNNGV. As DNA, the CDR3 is TGTGCCAGCAGCCATAGCGCTCGCGGAGGCCATGAGCAGTTCTTC. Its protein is CASSHSARGGHEQFF.

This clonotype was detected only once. For the CDR3, the DNA is TGCGCCAGCAGTAGCGGTCCTAGCACAGATACGCAGTATTTT. Its protein is CASSSGPSTDTQYF. The chain is built from TRBV10-1 and TRBJ2-3; perhaps TRBD2 as D (5 bases). The V gene lost 5 bases and the J gene lost 0 bases, with 9 bases spanning the gap. Germline CDR1 is WNHNN and CDR2 is SYGVQD (reference sequence). There are 14 residues in the CDR3.

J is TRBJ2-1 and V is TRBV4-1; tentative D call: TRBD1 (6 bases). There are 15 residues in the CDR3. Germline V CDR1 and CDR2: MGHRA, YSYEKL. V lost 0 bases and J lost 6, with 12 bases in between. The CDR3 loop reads CASSQDGDTGNEQFF. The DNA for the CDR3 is TGCGCCAGCAGCCAAGATGGGGACACGGGCAATGAGCAGTTCTTC.

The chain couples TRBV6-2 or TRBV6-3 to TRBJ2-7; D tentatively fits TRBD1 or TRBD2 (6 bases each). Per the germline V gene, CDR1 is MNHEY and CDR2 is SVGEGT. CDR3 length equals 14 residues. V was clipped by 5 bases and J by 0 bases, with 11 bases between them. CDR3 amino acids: CASSPGGSSYEQYF. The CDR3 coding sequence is TGTGCCAGCAGTCCCGGGGGCAGCTCCTACGAGCAGTACTTC.